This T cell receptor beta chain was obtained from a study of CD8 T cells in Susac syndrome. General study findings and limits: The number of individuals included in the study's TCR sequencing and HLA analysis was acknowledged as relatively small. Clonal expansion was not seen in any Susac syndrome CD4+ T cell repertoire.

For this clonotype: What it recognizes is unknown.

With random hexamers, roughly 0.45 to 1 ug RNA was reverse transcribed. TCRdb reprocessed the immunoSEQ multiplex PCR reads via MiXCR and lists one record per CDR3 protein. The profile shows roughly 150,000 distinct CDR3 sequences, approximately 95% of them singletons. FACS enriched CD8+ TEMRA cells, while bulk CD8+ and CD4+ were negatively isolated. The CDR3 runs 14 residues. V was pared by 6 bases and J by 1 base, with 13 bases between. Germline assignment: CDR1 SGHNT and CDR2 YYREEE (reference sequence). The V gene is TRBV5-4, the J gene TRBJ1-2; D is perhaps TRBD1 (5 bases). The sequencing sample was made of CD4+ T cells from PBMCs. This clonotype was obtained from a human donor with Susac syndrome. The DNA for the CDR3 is TGTGCCAGCACTAGGGGTAGGGTTAACTATGGCTACACCTTC. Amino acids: CASTRGRVNYGYTF.